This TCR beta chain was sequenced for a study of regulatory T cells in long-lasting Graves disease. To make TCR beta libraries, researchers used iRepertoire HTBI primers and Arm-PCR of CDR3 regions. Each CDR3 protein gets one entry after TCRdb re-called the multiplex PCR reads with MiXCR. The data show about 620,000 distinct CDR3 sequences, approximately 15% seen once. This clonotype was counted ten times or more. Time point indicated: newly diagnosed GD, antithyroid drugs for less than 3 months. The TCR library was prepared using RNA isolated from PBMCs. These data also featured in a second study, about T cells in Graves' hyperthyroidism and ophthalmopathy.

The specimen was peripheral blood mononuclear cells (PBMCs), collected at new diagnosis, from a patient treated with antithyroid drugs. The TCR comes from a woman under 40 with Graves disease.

The CDR3, as DNA: TGTGCCAGCAAAGGGGGGACAAGCAATCAGCCCCAGCATTTT. Protein: CASKGGTSNQPQHF. This sequence joins TRBV6-1 and TRBJ1-5; D may be TRBD1 (6 bases). CDR1 MNHNS and CDR2 SASEGT come from the germline V gene. CDR3 length equals 14 residues. With 7 bases removed from V and 1 base from J, the gap between germline ends came to 11 bases.